What follows are 5 T cell receptor beta chains derived from one specimen sequenced in a study of technical replicates of blood from a few donors. Clones were sequenced by immunoSEQ multiplex PCR, and TCRdb holds only the in-frame ones, with some missing. The sample has about 84,000 clones, around 92% seen once; the top ten hold over 0.2%. The material sequenced was T cells isolated from PBMCs. The receptors come from a human donor in good health.

The chain has TRBV19 and TRBJ1-5, with D uncertain. The germline V and J ends were trimmed by 5 bases and 9 bases, with 20 bases remaining between them. Germline CDR1 and CDR2: LNHDA and SQIVND (reference sequence). This CDR3 has 15 residues. CDR3 sequence (DNA): TGTGCCAGTAGTTTTAAAGAGGTCGGATTCACGCCCCAGCATTTT. Translated, it gives CASSFKEVGFTPQHF.

The rearrangement links TRBV27 to TRBJ2-7, with TRBD1 as a possible D gene (5 bases). CDR3 size: 13 residues. Trimming cost V 6 bases and J 2 bases, with 11 bases left between them. Germline V gives CDR1 MNHEY, CDR2 SMNVEV (reference sequence). The CDR3 DNA follows: TGTGCCAGCAGCAGGGCCGGTACCTACGAGCAGTACTTC. Translation gives CASSRAGTYEQYF.

This chain links TRBV10-3 with TRBJ2-3, with unresolved D. The CDR3 contains 16 residues. Trimming cost V 2 bases and J 1 base, with 13 bases left between them. CDR1 ENHRY and CDR2 SYGVKD come from the germline V gene. This chain's CDR3 is CAISEVGRGGTDTQYF. The CDR3 coding sequence is TGTGCCATCAGTGAGGTCGGTAGAGGCGGCACAGATACGCAGTATTTT.

The chain recombines TRBV7-9 with TRBJ2-3, with TRBD2 identical over 10 bases. Per germline, CDR1 SEHNR and CDR2 FQNEAQ (reference sequence). This CDR3 contains 15 residues. V lost 5 bases and J lost 2; bases outside the gene matches: 4. CDR3 in DNA: TGTGCCAGCAGCGCGACTAGCGGGCCCACAGATACGCAGTATTTT. Amino acid sequence: CASSATSGPTDTQYF. The full variable domain, with the rest looked up from reference TRBV7-9 and TRBJ2-3, is DTGVSQNPRHKITKRGQNVTFRCDPISEHNRLYWYRQTLGQGPEFLTYFQNEAQLEKSRLLSDRFSAERPKGSFSTLEIQRTEQGDSAMYLCASSATSGPTDTQYFGPGTRLTVL.

The chain carries TRBV10-2 and TRBJ1-1; TRBD1 might be the D (6 bases). V shed 10 bases and J shed 4 bases, with 13 bases lying between them. Germline V gene data show CDR1 as WSHSY and CDR2 as SAAADI. This CDR3 region has 12 residues. CDR3 nucleotides: TGCGCCACCCTACAGGGTGCCACTGAAGCTTTCTTT. This codes for CATLQGATEAFF.